These 4 T cell receptor beta chains were sequenced from one sample in a study of shared clonotypes between healthy human individuals. The protocol was immunoSEQ multiplex PCR, while the TCRdb copy is restricted to in-frame clones and leaves out a portion. The sample consists of approximately 620,000 clones, 97% of them appearing once. The source material was naive CD4+ T cells sorted from blood. As for subset: CD45RA+ positively selected. The receptors stem from a woman aged 25 to 39 in good health.

The CDR3 loop reads CASSKSYEQYF. For the CDR3, the DNA is TGCGCCAGCAGCAAATCCTACGAGCAGTACTTC. The rearrangement uses TRBV5-1 and TRBJ2-5; D call uncertain. TRBJ2-7 matches the DNA end more closely, so the J call is doubtful. The CDR3 has 11 residues. Germline lookup yields CDR1 SGHRS and CDR2 YFSETQ.

The J gene is TRBJ2-1, the V gene TRBV4-1; tentative D call: TRBD2 (6 bases). The CDR3 spans 18 residues. Germline V gives CDR1 MGHRA, CDR2 YSYEKL. Trimming took off 2 bases at V and 0 bases at J, with 17 bases between the two ends. The CDR3 is CASSQSPRVGSSYNEQFF. In DNA form, the CDR3 reads TGCGCCAGCAGCCAATCGCCCCGGGTCGGGAGCTCCTACAATGAGCAGTTCTTC.

CDR3 in amino acids: CASSPGRGYSSGNTIYF. As DNA, the CDR3 is TGCGCCAGCAGCCCGGGCCGAGGTTACAGCTCTGGAAACACCATATATTTT. This sequence joins TRBV4-1 and TRBJ1-3, with no clear D. Deletions cut 4 bases from V and 0 bases from J, with 16 bases between. There are 17 residues in the CDR3. The V gene's germline CDR1 is MGHRA and CDR2 YSYEKL.

The CDR3 is CASSQDRLAGGETQYF. For the CDR3, the DNA is TGTGCCAGCAGCCAAGATCGGCTAGCGGGAGGAGAGACCCAGTACTTC. This chain connects TRBV14 to TRBJ2-5, with 11 bases identical to TRBD2. The CDR3 contains 16 residues. J lost 4 bases, V lost 0 bases, and 4 bases had no gene match. Per germline, CDR1 SGHDN and CDR2 FVKESK.